The 13 T cell receptor beta chains listed next were all sequenced from one sample in a study of cytomegalovirus exposure and HLA in healthy donors (TCRdb year 2017). Receptors were amplified or captured by the immunoSEQ multiplex PCR assay. The multiplex PCR relied on a mix of 60 forward primers for TCR Vbeta segments and 13 reverse primers for TCR Jbeta segments. This is the immuneACCESS table as TCRdb keeps it, with only in-frame sequences that have V and J called. A part of the clones is gone; compared with another copy, unresolved V genes explain less than half, and the rest is unexplained. In this sample the table shows 200,000 to 250,000 clones, approximately 70% of which occur a single time. Roughly 1.9% of the sample belongs to the ten largest clones. Sequencing used PBMCs. The receptors derive from a woman aged 30 to 39 in good health and CMV-seronegative.

J is TRBJ1-1 and V is TRBV19; TRBD1 agrees at 12 bases. Germline lookup yields CDR1 LNHDA and CDR2 SQIVND (reference sequence). With V trimmed by 4 bases and J by 5 bases, 11 bases remained unmatched. There are 17 residues in the CDR3. In DNA, the CDR3 is TGTGCCAGTAGTACCCACCCGGGACAGGGGGCGCAAACTGAAGCTTTCTTT. This encodes CASSTHPGQGAQTEAFF. Complete variable domain (other parts from reference TRBV19 and TRBJ1-1): DGGITQSPKYLFRKEGQNVTLSCEQNLNHDAMYWYRQDPGQGLRLIYYSQIVNDFQKGDIAEGYSVSREKKESFPLTVTSAQKNPTAFYLCASSTHPGQGAQTEAFFGQGTRLTVV.

This clone was observed once. This rearrangement joins TRBV30 to TRBJ2-1; D may be TRBD2 (6 bases). This CDR3 has 13 residues. In germline, CDR1 is GTSNPN, CDR2 SVGIG (reference sequence). V was pared by 3 bases and J by 5 bases, with 11 bases between. The chain's CDR3 is CAWRRTTNNEQFF. DNA for the CDR3: TGTGCCTGGAGAAGGACTACCAACAATGAGCAGTTCTTC.

This rearrangement joins TRBV7-6 to TRBJ2-1; TRBD2 matches at 9 bases. The CDR3 length is 18 residues. Germline V CDR1 and CDR2: SGHVS, FNYEAQ. Trimming took 0 bases from V and 2 from J; bases not matched to a gene: 8. The CDR3 loop reads CASSLASSGGRTYNEQFF. The CDR3 region has the DNA TGTGCCAGCAGCTTAGCGAGCAGCGGGGGGAGGACCTACAATGAGCAGTTCTTC. Full variable domain (remainder filled in from reference TRBV7-6 and TRBJ2-1): GAGVSQSPRYKVTKRGQDVALRCDPISGHVSLYWYRQALGQGPEFLTYFNYEAQQDKSGLPNDRFSAERPEGSISTLTIQRTEQRDSAMYRCASSLASSGGRTYNEQFFGPGTRLTVL.

This chain connects TRBV5-1 to TRBJ1-3, with TRBD1 identical over 9 bases. This CDR3 spans 15 amino acids. The V segment lost 4 bases and the J segment 0 bases; nucleotides outside the gene matches: 2. The germline CDR1 and CDR2 sequences are SGHRS and YFSETQ. The CDR3 reads CASSGGQGSGNTIYF. The CDR3 nucleotides read TGCGCCAGCAGCGGGGGACAGGGCTCTGGAAACACCATATATTTT. The full variable domain, with the rest looked up from reference TRBV5-1 and TRBJ1-3, is KAGVTQTPRYLIKTRGQQVTLSCSPISGHRSVSWYQQTPGQGLQFLFEYFSETQRNKGNFPGRFSGRQFSNSRSEMNVSTLELGDSALYLCASSGGQGSGNTIYFGEGSWLTVV.

V usage is TRBV18 and J usage is TRBJ2-7, with 9 bases matching TRBD1. Per the germline V gene, CDR1 is KGHSH and CDR2 is LQKENI. With V trimmed by 3 bases and J by 10 bases, 13 bases remained unmatched. This CDR3 has 15 residues. In nucleotides, the CDR3 is TGTGCCAGCTCACCCAACCCGGGACAGGGCTCCCTTCAGTACTTC. It encodes CASSPNPGQGSLQYF.

This chain uses TRBV5-5 with TRBJ2-7, with 7 nucleotides matching TRBD1. With 5 bases clipped from V and 6 bases from J, the junction kept 8 bases outside the gene matches. Germline CDR1 is SGHKS and CDR2 is YYEKEE (reference sequence). This CDR3 is built from 13 residues. CDR3 sequence: CASRTGILGEQYF. The CDR3 bases are TGTGCCAGCAGGACAGGGATCCTCGGCGAGCAGTACTTC.

This sequence joins TRBV6-5 and TRBJ2-7; D is perhaps TRBD2 (5 bases). In germline, CDR1 is MNHEY, CDR2 SVGAGI. The V end was cut by 0 bases, the J end by 7 bases, with 13 bases between. This CDR3 is built from 14 residues. The CDR3 sequence: CASSYSNSPGEQYF. CDR3 coding DNA: TGTGCCAGCAGTTACTCGAACAGCCCGGGGGAGCAGTACTTC.

The rearrangement links TRBV15 to TRBJ2-5; the D gene is possibly TRBD2 (5 bases). Germline V gives CDR1 LNHNV, CDR2 YYDKDF (reference sequence). V dropped 1 base and J dropped 5 bases, with 8 bases sitting between them. This CDR3 has 13 amino acids. This CDR3 is CATSRGEYETQYF. Written as DNA, the CDR3 is TGTGCCACCAGCAGAGGGGAGTACGAGACCCAGTACTTC.

This clone was found a few times. A read error is likely, as this CDR3 ends without the conserved phenylalanine or tryptophan. The V gene is TRBV27, the J gene TRBJ1-5, with 8 bases aligning to TRBD1. This CDR3 is 14 amino acids long. Germline lookup yields CDR1 MNHEY and CDR2 SMNVEV (reference sequence). Unmatched junction bases numbered 4, after V lost 6 bases and J lost 3 bases. The CDR3 coding sequence is TGTGCCAGCAGACCGACAGGGGTCAATCAGCCCCAGCATCTT. Its protein product is CASRPTGVNQPQHL.

This rearrangement joins TRBV27 to TRBJ2-1; 7 bases fit TRBD2. The V and J ends lost 3 bases and 6 bases, in that order; junction bases with no gene match: 8. Germline-derived CDR1 and CDR2 are MNHEY and SMNVEV (reference sequence). The CDR3 runs 15 residues. The CDR3 loop reads CASSLWLAATNEQFF. The CDR3 DNA reads as TGTGCCAGCAGTTTGTGGCTAGCGGCCACCAATGAGCAGTTCTTC.

This chain connects TRBV19 to TRBJ2-1; 8 nucleotides match TRBD2. The CDR3 spans 14 residues. V trimming: 6 bases; J trimming: 5 bases; junction bases outside the gene matches: 6. CDR1 LNHDA and CDR2 SQIVND come from the germline V gene (reference sequence). The CDR3 DNA sequence: TGTGCCAGTAGCTTCGGGACTAGTAACAATGAGCAGTTCTTC. Translated, it gives CASSFGTSNNEQFF.

J is TRBJ1-2 and V is TRBV19; 9 nucleotides align to TRBD1. CDR3 length equals 14 residues. Germline trimming cut 3 bases from V and 4 bases from J; bases unmatched to any gene: 3. CDR1 is LNHDA, CDR2 SQIVND, per germline (reference sequence). The CDR3 loop reads CASSMGQGTYGYTF. DNA for the CDR3: TGTGCCAGTAGTATGGGACAGGGTACCTATGGCTACACCTTC.

The chain couples TRBV19 to TRBJ1-5; 7 bases are shared with TRBD1. The V and J ends lost 4 bases and 3 bases, in that order; junction bases with no gene match: 3. The germline V gene has CDR1 LNHDA and CDR2 SQIVND (reference sequence). The CDR3 is 14 amino acids. CDR3 residues: CASSRTGFNQPQHF. DNA for the CDR3: TGTGCCAGTAGTAGGACAGGCTTCAATCAGCCCCAGCATTTT.